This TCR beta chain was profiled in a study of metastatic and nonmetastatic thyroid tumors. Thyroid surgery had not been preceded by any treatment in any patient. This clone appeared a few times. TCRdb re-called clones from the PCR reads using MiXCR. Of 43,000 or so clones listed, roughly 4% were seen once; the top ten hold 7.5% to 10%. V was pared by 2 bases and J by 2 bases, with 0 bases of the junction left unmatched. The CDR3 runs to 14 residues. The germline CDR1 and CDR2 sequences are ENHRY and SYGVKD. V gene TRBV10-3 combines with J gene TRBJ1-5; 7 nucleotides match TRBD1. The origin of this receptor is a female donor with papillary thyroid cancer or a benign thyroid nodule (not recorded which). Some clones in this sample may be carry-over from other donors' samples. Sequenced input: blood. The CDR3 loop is CAISEGQGNQPQHF. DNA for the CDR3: TGTGCCATCAGTGAGGGACAGGGCAATCAGCCCCAGCATTTT.